The rows below give T cell receptor beta chains drawn from one sample of a study of T-cell reconstitution after alpha-beta-depleted transplantation in children. TCRdb fed the PCR reads into MiXCR, producing one record per CDR3 protein. The table has some 350,000 distinct CDR3 sequences, approximately 10% seen once. The specimen was PBMCs from the stem cell graft donor, collected from the stem cell graft. The receptors shown here come from a human donor who donated a stem cell graft to a child with acute lymphoblastic leukemia. The CDR3 runs from the conserved cysteine through the conserved F or W. D genes are given only for firm matches. Rows give clone size only sometimes, using once, few, many, or a class for an expanded clone.

d_call,v_call,clone_size,j_call,cdr3_nt,cdr3_aa
-,TRBV30,few,TRBJ1-1,TGTGCCTGGAGTGTAAAAGGGGGCACTGAAGCTTTCTTT,CAWSVKGGTEAFF
TRBD2,TRBV7-2,few,TRBJ2-7,TGTGCCAGCAGCTTAGAGCGGGAGTTGTCTCAGTACTTC,CASSLERELSQYF
-,TRBV6-1,-,TRBJ1-5,TGTGCCAGCCAAGGCGGCCACAATCAGCCCCAGCATTTT,CASQGGHNQPQHF
TRBD1,TRBV18,many,TRBJ2-7,TGTGCCAGCAGTCCGACAGGGGGCTCCTACGAGCAGTACTTC,CASSPTGGSYEQYF
-,TRBV27,few,TRBJ1-2,TGTGCCAGCAGTTTCCCGGCTACGGGTGGCTACACCTTC,CASSFPATGGYTF
-,TRBV10-3,-,TRBJ2-5,TGTGCCATCAGTGAGTGCGAGTGCCAAGAGACCCAGTACTTC,CAISECECQETQYF
-,TRBV12-3/TRBV12-4,few,TRBJ2-5,TGTGCCAGCAGTACCGACCACGAGACCCAGTACTTC,CASSTDHETQYF
-,TRBV6-2/TRBV6-3,-,TRBJ2-1,TGTGCCAGCAGCCTAGCGATCCCCTACAATGAGCAGTTCTTC,CASSLAIPYNEQFF
-,TRBV13,-,TRBJ2-3,TGTGCCAGCAGCTTTGACCGTAAGGGCAAAAGCAGTACGCAGTATTTT,CASSFDRKGKSSTQYF
-,TRBV5-1,-,TRBJ2-3,TGCGCCAGCAGCACCGGGGACCCTTTAACAGATACGCAGTATTTT,CASSTGDPLTDTQYF
-,TRBV7-2,few,TRBJ2-5,TGTGCCAGCAGCCCCCTAGGTGGGATCCAAGAGACCCAGTACTTC,CASSPLGGIQETQYF
TRBD1,TRBV27,many,TRBJ2-1,TGTGCCAGCACGTCCGGGACAGGGGCCTACAATGAGCAGTTCTTC,CASTSGTGAYNEQFF
-,TRBV9,-,TRBJ2-2,TGTGCCAGCAGCGTAGGCGGAGGGCCTCCCACCGGGGAGCTGTTTTTT,CASSVGGGPPTGELFF
-,TRBV28,many,TRBJ1-5,TGCGCCAGCAGCTTGGAAGGGTTGGGTCAGCCCCAGCATTTT,CASSLEGLGQPQHF
-,TRBV2,few,TRBJ2-1,TGTGCCAGTTCACGCCGAGGGGGCTCCTACAATGAGCAGTTCTTC,CASSRRGGSYNEQFF
TRBD2,TRBV7-6,few,TRBJ2-3,TGTGCCAGCAGCTTAGGGCGCGGGAGGGCCAGGGATACGCAGTATTTT,CASSLGRGRARDTQYF
-,TRBV7-2,many,TRBJ1-5,TGTGCCAGCAGCCCGTGGGAGTTAGGGCCCCAGCATTTT,CASSPWELGPQHF
-,TRBV7-2,many,TRBJ2-1,TGTGCCAGCAGCCAGGTAAATAATGAGCAGTTCTTC,CASSQVNNEQFF
TRBD2,TRBV5-1,many,TRBJ2-1,TGCGCCAGCAGCCCCCCGGGACTAGCTGGCAATGAGCAGTTCTTC,CASSPPGLAGNEQFF
TRBD2,TRBV9,many,TRBJ2-3,TGTGCCAGCAGCCCGTGGGATGGGACTAGCGGACCAGATACGCAGTATTTT,CASSPWDGTSGPDTQYF
TRBD2,TRBV4-1,few,TRBJ2-7,TGCGCCAGCAGCCAAGATGACGGACTAGCGGGTCGAGAGCAGTACTTC,CASSQDDGLAGREQYF
TRBD1,TRBV4-1,-,TRBJ2-2,TGCGCCAGCGCCGCAGGGGGCTATCGGGACACCGGGGAGCTGTTTTTT,CASAAGGYRDTGELFF
TRBD2,TRBV6-2/TRBV6-3,few,TRBJ2-5,TGTGCCAGCAGAATTCCAGCAGGGCGGGGGAAAGAGACCCAGTACTTC,CASRIPAGRGKETQYF
TRBD2,TRBV10-3,-,TRBJ2-1,TGTGCCATCAGTGCTGGACAAGGGGAGGGTGCGGGGAATGAGCAGTTCTTC,CAISAGQGEGAGNEQFF
TRBD2,TRBV11-2,few,TRBJ2-7,TGTGCCAGCAGCACTCTTCGAGGACTAGCGGGAGGCGAGCAGTACTTC,CASSTLRGLAGGEQYF
-,TRBV18,few,TRBJ2-1,TGTGCCAGCTCACCACGTCAAGGCAGTTCGGGCAATGAGCAGTTCTTC,CASSPRQGSSGNEQFF
TRBD1,TRBV29-1,medium-sized,TRBJ1-5,TGCAGCGTGCAGGGACAGGGATCGGGTCAGCCCCAGCATTTT,CSVQGQGSGQPQHF
-,TRBV28,many,TRBJ2-1,TGTGCCAGCAGTCTATTCGCGGGGAGCTCCTACAATGAGCAGTTCTTC,CASSLFAGSSYNEQFF
-,TRBV7-8,few,TRBJ1-2,TGTGCCAGCAGCTTAGCGTTTAAGGGGCGGGTGAAGGGCTACACCTTC,CASSLAFKGRVKGYTF
-,TRBV6-2/TRBV6-3,few,TRBJ1-1,TGTGCCAGCAGCACTCCTAAACCAGGCAGCTTGAACACTGAAGCTTTCTTT,CASSTPKPGSLNTEAFF
TRBD2,TRBV5-1,many,TRBJ2-1,TGCGCCAGCAGCTTGTTGGCTAGCGGACTCTTTAACAATGAGCAGTTCTTC,CASSLLASGLFNNEQFF
-,TRBV7-8,many,TRBJ2-7,TGTGCCAGCAGCCCTACTACAGGGCGGGAGCAGTACTTC,CASSPTTGREQYF
-,TRBV6-5,many,TRBJ1-3,TGTGCCAGCAGCCCGGTAGGGGCTGGAAACACCATATATTTT,CASSPVGAGNTIYF
-,TRBV5-1,few,TRBJ1-4,TGCGCCAGCAGCTCTCATGGAACGGTAGCAACTAATGAAAAACTGTTTTTT,CASSSHGTVATNEKLFF
-,TRBV9,many,TRBJ2-7,TGTGCCAGCAGCCAGGGAGGGGGCGGCTCCTACGAGCAGTACTTC,CASSQGGGGSYEQYF
TRBD1,TRBV6-1,-,TRBJ1-3,TGTGCCACCAAGAAATCTAGGGGGCTGTCTGGAAACACCATATATTTT,CATKKSRGLSGNTIYF
-,TRBV28,many,TRBJ2-7,TGTGCCAGCAGTTTATTTTACGAGCAGTACTTC,CASSLFYEQYF
TRBD2,TRBV25-1,few,TRBJ2-1,TGTGCCAGCAGTGACCCACTAGCGGGAGCCCACAATGAGCAGTTCTTC,CASSDPLAGAHNEQFF
-,TRBV24-1,-,TRBJ1-2,TGTGCCACCAGTCCCGGGAATAACTATGGCTACACCTTC,CATSPGNNYGYTF
TRBD2,TRBV3-1,many,TRBJ2-1,TGTGCCAGCAGCTACATAGCGGGAGCCTACAATGAGCAGTTCTTC,CASSYIAGAYNEQFF
-,TRBV5-1,-,TRBJ2-1,TGCGCCAGCAGCTGGGGGCCTATAGCGAAAAATGAGCAGTTCTTC,CASSWGPIAKNEQFF
TRBD2,TRBV27,-,TRBJ2-1,TGTGCCAGCAGAAAGGGAGGGAGTAGGTCCTACAATGAGCAGTTCTTC,CASRKGGSRSYNEQFF
-,TRBV27,few,TRBJ2-3,TGTGCCAGCAGTTTAAATGGTCGTACAGATACGCAGTATTTT,CASSLNGRTDTQYF